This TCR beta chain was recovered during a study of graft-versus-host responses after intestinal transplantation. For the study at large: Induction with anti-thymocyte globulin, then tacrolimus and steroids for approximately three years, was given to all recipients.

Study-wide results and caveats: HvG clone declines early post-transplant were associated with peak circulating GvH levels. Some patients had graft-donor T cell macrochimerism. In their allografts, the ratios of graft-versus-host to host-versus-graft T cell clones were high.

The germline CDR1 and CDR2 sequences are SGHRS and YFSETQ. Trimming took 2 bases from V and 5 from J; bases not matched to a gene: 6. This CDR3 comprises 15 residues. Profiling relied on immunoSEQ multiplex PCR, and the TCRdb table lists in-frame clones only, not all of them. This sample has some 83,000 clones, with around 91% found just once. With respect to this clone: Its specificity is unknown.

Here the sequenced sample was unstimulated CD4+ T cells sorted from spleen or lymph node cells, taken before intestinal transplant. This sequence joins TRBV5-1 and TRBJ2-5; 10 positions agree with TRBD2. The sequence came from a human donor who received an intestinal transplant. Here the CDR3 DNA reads TGCGCCAGCAGCTTCTCCACTAGCGGGGATGAGACCCAGTACTTC. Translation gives CASSFSTSGDETQYF.